This note documents a single TCR beta chain sequence. Its antigen is unknown. No per-base quality is available; no much larger clone lies one base away. The method behind the library was the immunoSEQ multiplex PCR assay. Per the original workflow: A statistical classification framework was developed to diagnose cytomegalovirus status using the catalog of TCR beta chain sequences. This immuneACCESS table, as held by TCRdb, lists in-frame sequences with V and J called but not all clones. Of the missing ones, under half trace to an unresolved V gene in checked studies; the others have no known cause. V, J and clone size were drawn from that table, and D and trimming were deduced from the DNA. The sample table lists 50,000 to 65,000 clones, almost 97% of them with a count of one. The ten largest clonotypes hold 1% to 1.5% of the sample. This entry belongs to a study of cytomegalovirus exposure and HLA in healthy donors (dated by TCRdb to the late 2010s). A note on the overall study: A later analysis indicated that the 90 to 150 validation repertoires were generated on the platform also employed for the approximately 700 repertoires of the first cohort. The study aimed to test whether cataloging public T cell receptors could reveal signatures of past pathogen exposure. Along with the approximately 600-subject first cohort, a separate validation cohort of 120 different subjects was used. High-throughput TCR immunosequencing, statistical association of individual TCRs with disease status, and machine learning were combined to predict cytomegalovirus infection status. Overall study results and their limits: In both the original and validation cohorts, the classifier was reported to diagnose cytomegalovirus status with high specificity and sensitivity. All 110 or so repertoires were used to score co-occurrence in the validation cohort in a later analysis, because that analysis had no HLA typing for the cohort. In vitro tests confirmed that a few of the cytomegalovirus-associated TCR beta chains recognize cytomegalovirus antigens. Of the cluster scores, about 94% were above 0 in a later analysis, which found that TCRs clustered in the first cohort also tended to co-occur in the 95 to 150 validation repertoires. The study listed 150 to 200 TCR beta chains as associated with cytomegalovirus. The authors suggested that the approach could potentially be generalized to other disease states and immunological phenotypes. Across donors, most TCR sequences were observed very rarely, whereas some public TCRs were present in many individuals.

From the germline V gene, CDR1 is SGHDT and CDR2 is YYEEEE. Here V drops 2 bases and J drops 3 bases, and the junction holds 4 bases not matched to any gene. The CDR3 contains 16 residues, cysteine and phenylalanine counted. Just the 48-base CDR3 DNA is kept, in frame starting at base 1. The donors were included in the validation cohort of 120 subjects, a group kept apart from the roughly 690-subject first cohort. The sequenced sample consisted of PBMCs. This clonotype was sampled from a woman between 18 and 29 years old in good health and CMV-seronegative. This receptor chain uses TRBV5-6 and TRBJ2-6; the junction holds 8 bases that match TRBD1. The DNA is TGTGCCAGCAGCTTTGCAGGGGGCGTTGGGGCCAACGTCCTGACTTTC. Translated, this is CASSFAGGVGANVLTF.